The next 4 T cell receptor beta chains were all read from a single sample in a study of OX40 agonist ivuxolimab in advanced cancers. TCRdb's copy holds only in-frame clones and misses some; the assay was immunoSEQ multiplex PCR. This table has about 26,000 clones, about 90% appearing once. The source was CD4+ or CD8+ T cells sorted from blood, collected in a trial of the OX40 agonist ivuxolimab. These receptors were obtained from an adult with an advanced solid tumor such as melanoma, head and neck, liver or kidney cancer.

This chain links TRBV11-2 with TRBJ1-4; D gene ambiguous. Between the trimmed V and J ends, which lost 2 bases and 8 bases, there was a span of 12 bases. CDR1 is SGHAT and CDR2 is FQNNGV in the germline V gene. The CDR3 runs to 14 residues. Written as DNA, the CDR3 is TGTGCCAGCAGCTTATTGGACGGTGGCGAAAAACTGTTTTTT. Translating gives CASSLLDGGEKLFF.

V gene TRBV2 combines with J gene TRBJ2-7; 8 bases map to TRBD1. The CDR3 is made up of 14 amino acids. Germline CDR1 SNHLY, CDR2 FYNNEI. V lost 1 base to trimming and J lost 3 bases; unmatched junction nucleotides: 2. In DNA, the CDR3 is TGTGCCAGCAGTGAAGGGACAGGGTACTACGAGCAGTACTTC. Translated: CASSEGTGYYEQYF.

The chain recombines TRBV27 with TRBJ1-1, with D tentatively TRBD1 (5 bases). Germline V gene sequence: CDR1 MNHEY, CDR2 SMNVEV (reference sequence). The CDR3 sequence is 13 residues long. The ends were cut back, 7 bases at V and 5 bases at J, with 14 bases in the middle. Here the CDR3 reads CASTAGQLTEAFF. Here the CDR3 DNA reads TGTGCCAGCACGGCAGGGCAATTGACTGAAGCTTTCTTT.

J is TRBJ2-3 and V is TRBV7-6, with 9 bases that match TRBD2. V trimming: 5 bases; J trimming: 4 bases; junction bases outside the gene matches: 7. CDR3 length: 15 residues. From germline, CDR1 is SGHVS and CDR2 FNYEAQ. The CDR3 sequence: CASSPIAGVPDTQYF. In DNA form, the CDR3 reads TGTGCCAGCAGCCCGATAGCGGGGGTGCCAGATACGCAGTATTTT.